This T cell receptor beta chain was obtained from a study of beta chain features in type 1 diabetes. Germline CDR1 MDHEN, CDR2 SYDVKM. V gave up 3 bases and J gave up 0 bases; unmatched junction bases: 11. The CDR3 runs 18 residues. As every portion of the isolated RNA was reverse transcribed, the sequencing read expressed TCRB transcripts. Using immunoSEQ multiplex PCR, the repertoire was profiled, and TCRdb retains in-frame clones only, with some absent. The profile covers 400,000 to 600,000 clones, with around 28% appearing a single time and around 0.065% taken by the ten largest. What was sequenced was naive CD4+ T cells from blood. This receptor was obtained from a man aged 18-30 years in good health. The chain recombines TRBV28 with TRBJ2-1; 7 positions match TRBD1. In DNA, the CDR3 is TGTGCCAGCAGTTTGAGAGGGGGCGCCTTCACCTCCTACAATGAGCAGTTCTTC. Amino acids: CASSLRGGAFTSYNEQFF. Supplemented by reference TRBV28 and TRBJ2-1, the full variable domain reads DVKVTQSSRYLVKRTGEKVFLECVQDMDHENMFWYRQDPGLGLRLIYFSYDVKMKEKGDIPEGYSVSREKKERFSLILESASTNQTSMYLCASSLRGGAFTSYNEQFFGPGTRLTVL.